Listed below are T cell receptor beta chains from one sample, sequenced in a study of cytomegalovirus exposure and HLA in healthy donors. Method: immunoSEQ multiplex PCR; TCRdb's copy keeps in-frame clones and lacks some. The table includes 130,000 to 150,000 clones, about 78% detected once. The sequencing input was PBMCs. The receptor set was obtained from a man aged 18 to 29 in good health and CMV-seronegative. CDR3s include the opening cysteine and the closing phenylalanine or tryptophan. D genes are given only for firm matches. Size tells how often a clone was seen (once, few, many) or the class of an expanded clone, and some rows leave it out.

clone_size	j_call	v_call	d_call	cdr3_aa	cdr3_nt
-	TRBJ1-2	TRBV2	-	CASIEPGSYGYTF	TGTGCCAGCATAGAGCCCGGTAGCTATGGCTACACCTTC
few	TRBJ2-7	TRBV7-9	TRBD1	CASSPTGGGYEQYF	TGTGCCAGCAGTCCCACAGGGGGCGGCTACGAGCAGTACTTC
-	TRBJ2-7	TRBV5-4	TRBD1	CASSWGTGGYEQYF	TGTGCCAGCAGCTGGGGGACAGGGGGCTACGAGCAGTACTTC
-	TRBJ2-1	TRBV30	-	CAFYRGASGNYNEQFF	TGTGCCTTTTATCGGGGGGCTAGCGGTAACTACAATGAGCAGTTCTTC
few	TRBJ1-1	TRBV29-1	-	CSATKGVPEAFF	TGCAGCGCTACAAAGGGGGTCCCAGAAGCTTTCTTT
few	TRBJ2-5	TRBV5-4	-	CASSGQGKQETQYF	TGTGCCAGCAGTGGCCAGGGAAAACAAGAGACCCAGTACTTC
-	TRBJ1-5	TRBV19	-	CASSMGGNSNQPQHF	TGTGCCAGTAGTATGGGGGGAAATAGCAATCAGCCCCAGCATTTT
-	TRBJ2-1	TRBV28	TRBD2	CASSAQPGLQKYNEQFF	TGTGCCAGCAGTGCCCAACCGGGACTACAGAAGTACAATGAGCAGTTCTTC
-	TRBJ2-1	TRBV4-1	-	CASSKTASSYNEQFF	TGCGCCAGCAGCAAAACAGCATCATCCTACAATGAGCAGTTCTTC
few	TRBJ2-7	TRBV5-1	-	CASSLGVEGEQYF	TGCGCCAGCAGCTTGGGGGTGGAGGGCGAGCAGTACTTC
-	TRBJ2-7	TRBV7-3	-	CASSSSQAREQYF	TGTGCCAGCAGCTCGTCCCAAGCACGGGAGCAGTACTTC
once	TRBJ1-2	TRBV27	-	CASSLGGQTYGYTF	TGTGCCAGCAGTTTAGGTGGACAGACCTATGGCTACACCTTC
-	TRBJ2-7	TRBV6-5	-	CASRGTYEQYF	TGTGCCAGCCGGGGGACCTACGAGCAGTACTTC
few	TRBJ2-5	TRBV6-6	TRBD1	CASSKTGEETQYF	TGTGCCAGCAGCAAGACAGGGGAAGAGACCCAGTACTTC
once	TRBJ2-2	TRBV28	TRBD2	CASSLLPSGSRNTGELFF	TGTGCCAGCAGTTTACTCCCTAGCGGGAGTCGGAACACCGGGGAGCTGTTTTTT
-	TRBJ2-7	TRBV28	-	CASSSPGLGHEQYF	TGTGCCAGCAGCAGTCCAGGGCTCGGCCACGAGCAGTACTTC
-	TRBJ1-2	TRBV7-9	-	CASSLAPGAANYGYTF	TGTGCCAGCAGCTTAGCGCCAGGCGCTGCTAACTATGGCTACACCTTC
-	TRBJ2-3	TRBV6-5	-	CASSPPGYTDTQYF	TGTGCCAGCAGTCCACCGGGATACACAGATACGCAGTATTTT
-	TRBJ1-1	TRBV15	-	CATSRERVRTEAFF	TGTGCCACCAGCAGAGAGAGGGTTAGGACTGAAGCTTTCTTT
few	TRBJ1-1	TRBV6-1	-	CASSEPGTQFEAFF	TGTGCCAGCAGTGAGCCCGGGACACAGTTTGAAGCTTTCTTT
-	TRBJ2-1	TRBV5-4	TRBD2	CASSLSAGGPYNEQFF	TGTGCCAGCAGCTTGTCGGCGGGGGGGCCGTACAATGAGCAGTTCTTC
-	TRBJ2-7	TRBV11-3	-	CASGAPGSSSYEQYF	TGTGCCAGCGGTGCTCCGGGGTCGAGCTCCTACGAGCAGTACTTC
-	TRBJ1-1	TRBV10-1	TRBD1	CASSEATGGGTEAFF	TGCGCCAGCAGTGAGGCGACAGGGGGTGGCACTGAAGCTTTCTTT
-	TRBJ2-1	TRBV7-3	-	CASSLPLGSGESDEQFF	TGTGCCAGCAGCTTACCCCTGGGTTCGGGAGAGTCGGATGAGCAGTTCTTC
-	TRBJ2-4	TRBV19	TRBD1	CASSDRGRSIQYF	TGTGCCAGTAGTGACAGGGGGCGCAGCATTCAGTACTTC
-	TRBJ2-7	TRBV18	-	CASSPMATYEQYF	TGTGCCAGCTCACCGATGGCAACCTACGAGCAGTACTTC
-	TRBJ1-4	TRBV5-1	-	CASSLEQGNEKLFF	TGCGCCAGCAGCTTGGAACAGGGTAACGAAAAACTGTTTTTT
-	TRBJ1-2	TRBV5-8	TRBD1	CASSITPRTGYDGYTF	TGTGCCAGCAGCATAACACCCCGGACAGGTTACGATGGCTACACCTTC
-	TRBJ1-2	TRBV6-5	-	CASSYLTGRVGDGYTF	TGTGCCAGCAGTTATTTGACTGGCAGGGTTGGGGATGGCTACACCTTC
-	TRBJ1-1	TRBV6-1	-	CANEEGGAQEEAFF	TGTGCCAACGAGGAAGGAGGGGCGCAGGAAGAAGCTTTCTTT
-	TRBJ2-1	TRBV27	-	CASSPLTLTGLAYNEQFF	TGTGCCAGCAGTCCGCTCACACTTACAGGGCTCGCCTACAATGAGCAGTTCTTC
-	TRBJ2-3	TRBV15	TRBD1	CATSRDRGPYTQYF	TGTGCCACCAGCAGGGACAGGGGGCCATATACGCAGTATTTT
-	TRBJ2-3	TRBV5-1	-	CASSPSSASTDTQYF	TGCGCCAGCAGTCCGTCTAGCGCTAGCACAGATACGCAGTATTTT
-	TRBJ1-5	TRBV7-2	TRBD1	CASSVTGTGVFQGGQPQHF	TGTGCCAGCAGCGTCACCGGGACAGGGGTATTCCAGGGGGGTCAGCCCCAGCATTTT